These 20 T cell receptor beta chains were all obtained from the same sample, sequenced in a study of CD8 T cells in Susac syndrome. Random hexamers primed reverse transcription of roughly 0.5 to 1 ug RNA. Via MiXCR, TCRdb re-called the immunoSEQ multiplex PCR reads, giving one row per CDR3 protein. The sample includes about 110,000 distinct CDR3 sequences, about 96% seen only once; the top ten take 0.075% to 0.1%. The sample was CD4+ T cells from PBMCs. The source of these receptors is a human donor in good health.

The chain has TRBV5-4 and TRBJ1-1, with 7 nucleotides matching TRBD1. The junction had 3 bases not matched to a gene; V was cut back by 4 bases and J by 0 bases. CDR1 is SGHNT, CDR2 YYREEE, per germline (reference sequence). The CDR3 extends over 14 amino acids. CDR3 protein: CASSDTGVNTEAFF. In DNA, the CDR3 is TGTGCCAGCAGCGACACAGGGGTGAACACTGAAGCTTTCTTT.

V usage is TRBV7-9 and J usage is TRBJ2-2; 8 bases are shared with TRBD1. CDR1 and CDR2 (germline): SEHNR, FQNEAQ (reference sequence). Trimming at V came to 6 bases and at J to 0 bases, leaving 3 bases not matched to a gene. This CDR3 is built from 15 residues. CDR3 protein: CASRKTGANTGELFF. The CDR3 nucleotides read TGTGCCAGCAGAAAGACAGGGGCGAACACCGGGGAGCTGTTTTTT.

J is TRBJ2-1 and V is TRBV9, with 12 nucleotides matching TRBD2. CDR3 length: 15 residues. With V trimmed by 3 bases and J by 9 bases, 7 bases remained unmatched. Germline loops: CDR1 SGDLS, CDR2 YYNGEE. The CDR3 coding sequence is TGTGCCAGCAGCGCAGCTAGCGGGGGGGTTGGTGAGCAGTTCTTC. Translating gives CASSAASGGVGEQFF.

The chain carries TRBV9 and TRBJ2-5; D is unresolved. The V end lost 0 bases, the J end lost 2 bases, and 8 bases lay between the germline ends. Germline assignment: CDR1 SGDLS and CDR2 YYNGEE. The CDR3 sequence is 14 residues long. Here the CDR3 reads CASSVVPRQETQYF. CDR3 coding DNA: TGTGCCAGCAGCGTAGTCCCACGGCAAGAGACCCAGTACTTC.

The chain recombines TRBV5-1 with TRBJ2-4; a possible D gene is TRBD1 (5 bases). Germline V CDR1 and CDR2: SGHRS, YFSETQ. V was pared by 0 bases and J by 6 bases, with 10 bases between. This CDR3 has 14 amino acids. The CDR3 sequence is CASSLEGDVNIQYF. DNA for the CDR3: TGCGCCAGCAGCTTGGAAGGGGATGTAAACATTCAGTACTTC.

CDR3 region: CASSLKQGGGTQYF. CDR3 nucleotide sequence: TGTGCCAGCAGCTTAAAGCAGGGAGGTGGGACCCAGTACTTC. The rearrangement joins TRBV7-2 to TRBJ2-5, with TRBD2 as a possible D gene (6 bases). CDR1 is SGHTA, CDR2 FQGNSA, per germline. There are 14 residues in the CDR3. V dropped 2 bases and J dropped 7 bases, with 14 bases sitting between them.

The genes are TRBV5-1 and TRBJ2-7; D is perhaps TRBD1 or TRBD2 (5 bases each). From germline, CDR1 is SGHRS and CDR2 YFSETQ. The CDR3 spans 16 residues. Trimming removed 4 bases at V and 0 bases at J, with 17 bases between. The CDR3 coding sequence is TGCGCCAGCAGCCCCAACCCGGGACGTAACTCCTACGAGCAGTACTTC. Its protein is CASSPNPGRNSYEQYF.

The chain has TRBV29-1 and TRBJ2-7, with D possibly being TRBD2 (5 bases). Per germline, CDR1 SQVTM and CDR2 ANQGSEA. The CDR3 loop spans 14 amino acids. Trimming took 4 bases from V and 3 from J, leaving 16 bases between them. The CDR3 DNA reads TGCAGCGTTGGCCCTAGCCGAACCGGCTACGAGCAGTACTTC. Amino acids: CSVGPSRTGYEQYF.

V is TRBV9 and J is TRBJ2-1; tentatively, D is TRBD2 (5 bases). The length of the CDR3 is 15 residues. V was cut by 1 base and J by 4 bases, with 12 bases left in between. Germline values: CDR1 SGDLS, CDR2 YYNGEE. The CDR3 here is CASSVRLAKYNEQFF. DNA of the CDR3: TGTGCCAGCAGCGTACGCCTAGCCAAATACAATGAGCAGTTCTTC.

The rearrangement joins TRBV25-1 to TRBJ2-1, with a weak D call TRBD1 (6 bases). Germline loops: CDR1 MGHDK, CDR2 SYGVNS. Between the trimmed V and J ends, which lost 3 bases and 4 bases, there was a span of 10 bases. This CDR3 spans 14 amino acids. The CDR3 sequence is CASSDSQGYNEQFF. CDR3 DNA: TGTGCCAGCAGTGATTCGCAGGGGTACAATGAGCAGTTCTTC.

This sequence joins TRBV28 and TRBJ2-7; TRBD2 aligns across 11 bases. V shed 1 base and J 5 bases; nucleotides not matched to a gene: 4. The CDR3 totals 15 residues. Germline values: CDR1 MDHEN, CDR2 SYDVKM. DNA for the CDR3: TGTGCCAGCAGTTTATCGTCTAGCGGGAGGAACGAGCAGTACTTC. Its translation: CASSLSSSGRNEQYF.

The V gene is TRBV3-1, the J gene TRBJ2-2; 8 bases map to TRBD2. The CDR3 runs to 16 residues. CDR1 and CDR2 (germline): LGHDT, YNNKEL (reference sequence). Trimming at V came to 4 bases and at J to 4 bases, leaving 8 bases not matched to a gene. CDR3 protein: CASSRRPAGGTGELFF. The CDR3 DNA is TGTGCCAGCAGCCGACGTCCGGCGGGGGGCACCGGGGAGCTGTTTTTT.

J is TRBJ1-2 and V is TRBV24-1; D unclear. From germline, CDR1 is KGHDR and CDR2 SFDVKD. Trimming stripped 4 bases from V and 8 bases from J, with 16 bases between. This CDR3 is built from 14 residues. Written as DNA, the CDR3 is TGTGCCACCAGTGACCCTAGCCGGGATCGAGGCTACACCTTC. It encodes CATSDPSRDRGYTF.

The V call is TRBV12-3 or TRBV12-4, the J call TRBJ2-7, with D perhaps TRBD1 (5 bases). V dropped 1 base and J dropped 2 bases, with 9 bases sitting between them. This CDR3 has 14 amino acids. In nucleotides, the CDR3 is TGTGCCAGCAGTTTAGGGGGCAAGACCTACGAGCAGTACTTC. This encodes CASSLGGKTYEQYF.

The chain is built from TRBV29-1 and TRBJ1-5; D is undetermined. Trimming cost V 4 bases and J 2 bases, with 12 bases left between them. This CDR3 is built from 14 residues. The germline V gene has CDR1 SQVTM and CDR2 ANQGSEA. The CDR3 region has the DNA TGCAGCGTTGGAGTGGGCGGGGGCAATCAGCCCCAGCATTTT. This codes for CSVGVGGGNQPQHF.

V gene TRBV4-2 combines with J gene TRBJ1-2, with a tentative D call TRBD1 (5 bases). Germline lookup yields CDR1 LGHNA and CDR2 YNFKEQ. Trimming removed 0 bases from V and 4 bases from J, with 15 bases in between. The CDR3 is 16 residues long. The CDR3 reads CASSQDRDPGTYGYTF. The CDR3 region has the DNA TGTGCCAGCAGCCAAGATAGAGACCCAGGGACCTATGGCTACACCTTC.

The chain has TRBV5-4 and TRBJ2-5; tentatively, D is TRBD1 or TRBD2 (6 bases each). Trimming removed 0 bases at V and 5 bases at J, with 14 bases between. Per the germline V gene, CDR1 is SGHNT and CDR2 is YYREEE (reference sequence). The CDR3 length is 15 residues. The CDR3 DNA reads TGTGCCAGCAGCTTGGAAAGGGGGGCCCTGGAGACCCAGTACTTC. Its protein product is CASSLERGALETQYF.

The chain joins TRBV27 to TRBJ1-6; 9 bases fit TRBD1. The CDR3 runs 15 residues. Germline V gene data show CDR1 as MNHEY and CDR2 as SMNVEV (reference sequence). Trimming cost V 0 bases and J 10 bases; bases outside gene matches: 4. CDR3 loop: CASSLSDRGESPLHF. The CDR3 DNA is TGTGCCAGCAGTTTATCGGACAGGGGCGAATCACCCCTCCACTTT.

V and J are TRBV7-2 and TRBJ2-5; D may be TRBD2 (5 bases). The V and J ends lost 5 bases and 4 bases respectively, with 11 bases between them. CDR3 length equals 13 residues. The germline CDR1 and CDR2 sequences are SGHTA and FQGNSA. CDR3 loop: CASSIERGETQYF. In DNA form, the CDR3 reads TGTGCCAGCAGCATCGAACGGGGAGAGACCCAGTACTTC.

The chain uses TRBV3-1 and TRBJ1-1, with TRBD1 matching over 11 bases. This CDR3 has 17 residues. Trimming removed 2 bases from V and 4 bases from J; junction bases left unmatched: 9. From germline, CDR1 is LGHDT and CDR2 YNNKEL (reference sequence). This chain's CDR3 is CASSQPSRTGGGTEAFF. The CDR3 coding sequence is TGTGCCAGCAGCCAACCGTCGCGGACAGGGGGCGGCACTGAAGCTTTCTTT.